The entry below describes one T cell receptor (beta chain). Germline V gene sequence: CDR1 SQVTM, CDR2 ANQGSEA. V shed 3 bases, J shed 0 bases, and the junction held 10 bases outside the gene matches. The CDR3 covers 16 residues. This entry comes from a study of technical replicates of blood from a handful of donors. The protocol was immunoSEQ multiplex PCR, while the TCRdb copy is restricted to in-frame clones and leaves out a portion. The sample includes 82,000 or so clones, over 90% of them seen just once. The sample taken for sequencing was T cells isolated from PBMCs. The chain joins TRBV29-1 to TRBJ2-7, with 8 nucleotides matching TRBD2. The TCR was taken from a human donor in good health. Here the CDR3 DNA reads TGCAGCGTTGATTTGCCGGGACTAGGTAGCTCCTACGAGCAGTACTTC. It yields the protein CSVDLPGLGSSYEQYF.